The 9 T cell receptor beta chains in this list originate from one sample, sequenced in a study of response to subunit inactivated influenza vaccine. TCRdb passed the RT-PCR reads through MiXCR, listing each CDR3 protein once. The sample yields 500,000 to 550,000 distinct CDR3 sequences, approximately 7.8% seen once. Sequencing used PBMCs from blood, obtained around 2 years after vaccination. The receptor source for this set is a man in his fifties or sixties who received an inactivated influenza vaccine.

In this sample, this clonotype turned up many times. The chain employs TRBV28 and TRBJ2-1; TRBD1 agrees at 7 bases. This CDR3 region has 13 residues. V dropped 5 bases and J dropped 9; count of bases not matched to a gene: 7. Looked up from germline, CDR1 is MDHEN and CDR2 is SYDVKM. The DNA for the CDR3 is TGTGCCAGCAGTCCTACAGGGGTGGGTGAGCAGTTCTTC. It is translated as CASSPTGVGEQFF.

The rearrangement links TRBV12-3 or TRBV12-4 to TRBJ2-6, with 7 nucleotides matching TRBD1. V was clipped by 5 bases and J by 0 bases; unmatched bases: 10. There are 18 residues in the CDR3. The CDR3 loop reads CASSPMTGRSSGANVLTF. DNA for the CDR3: TGTGCCAGCAGTCCTATGACAGGGCGTAGCTCTGGGGCCAACGTCCTGACTTTC.

The chain joins TRBV15 to TRBJ2-2; no clear D gene. CDR1 is LNHNV, CDR2 YYDKDF, per germline (reference sequence). The CDR3 sequence is 15 residues long. Deletions cut 1 base from V and 5 bases from J, with 11 bases between. For the CDR3, the DNA is TGTGCCACCAGCAGAGTGGGCCTGGGAACCGGGGAGCTGTTTTTT. Translation: CATSRVGLGTGELFF.

This clonotype was picked up a small number of times. The rearrangement joins TRBV20-1 to TRBJ1-5, with TRBD1 matching over 9 bases. J lost 5 bases, V lost 5 bases, and 19 bases had no gene match. Looked up from germline, CDR1 is DFQATT and CDR2 is SNEGSKA (reference sequence). The CDR3 loop spans 18 amino acids. The CDR3, as DNA: TGCAGTGCTCCGAAACACCCCCGGGACAGGGCAGGGGATCAGCCCCAGCATTTT. Amino acid sequence: CSAPKHPRDRAGDQPQHF.

The table lists this clonotype with a few counts. This chain joins TRBV9 and TRBJ1-6; D uncertain. Germline V gene sequence: CDR1 SGDLS, CDR2 YYNGEE. Trimming took 4 bases from V and 0 from J, leaving 8 bases between them. The CDR3 totals 15 residues. As DNA, the CDR3 is TGTGCCAGCAGCCGAGGAGACTCCTATAATTCACCCCTCCACTTT. The encoded protein is CASSRGDSYNSPLHF. Filled out from reference TRBV9 and TRBJ1-6, the complete variable domain reads DSGVTQTPKHLITATGQRVTLRCSPRSGDLSVYWYQQSLDQGLQFLIQYYNGEERAKGNILERFSAQQFPDLHSELNLSSLELGDSALYFCASSRGDSYNSPLHFGNGTRLTVT.

This clonotype showed up many times. As the CDR3 is not closed by the conserved phenylalanine or tryptophan, this likely results from a read error. The limits of the CDR3 on the DNA are not certain, so only TCRdb's listed CDR3 is given. The J gene is TRBJ2-1, the V gene TRBV12-3 or TRBV12-4; the D segment call TRBD1 is taken from the table without a DNA check. The CDR3 contains 11 residues when both ends are counted. CDR3 loop: CASSSGQGHRV.

The chain has TRBV6-5 and TRBJ1-1; D not resolved. Germline V gene sequence: CDR1 MNHEY, CDR2 SVGAGI. The CDR3 runs 14 residues. V lost 2 bases, J lost 1 base, and 8 bases lay in between. DNA of the CDR3: TGTGCCAGCAGTTACGATCGGACGAACACTGAAGCTTTCTTT. It yields the protein CASSYDRTNTEAFF.

This clonotype was observed a handful of times. The chain uses TRBV29-1 and TRBJ2-7; D gene ambiguous. The CDR3 runs to 12 residues. The V gene lost 5 bases and the J gene lost 0 bases, with 8 bases spanning the gap. Germline lookup yields CDR1 SQVTM and CDR2 ANQGSEA. The CDR3 DNA sequence: TGCAGCGTTAGGACCTACTCCTACGAGCAGTACTTC. This sequence encodes CSVRTYSYEQYF.

This clonotype was picked up many times. This chain joins TRBV20-1 and TRBJ1-5; D is ambiguous. The CDR3 loop spans 16 amino acids. Between the trimmed V and J ends, which lost 0 bases and 3 bases, there was a span of 15 bases. Germline-derived CDR1 and CDR2 are DFQATT and SNEGSKA (reference sequence). The CDR3, as DNA: TGCAGTGCTAGAGATCCAGGAGCAGTATTCAATCAGCCCCAGCATTTT. Encoded protein: CSARDPGAVFNQPQHF.